This TCR beta chain was sequenced during a study of blood T cell repertoires in COVID-19. At the level of the study: Sample material is recorded as cDNA or gDNA derived from T cells, B-cell-depleted T cells, or PBMCs.

Assay: immunoSEQ multiplex PCR; the TCRdb copy retains only in-frame clones and omits some. The table has around 300,000 clones, 87% seen once; the top ten hold 1%. This TCR came from a man aged 45-65 years with active or convalescent COVID-19. Sequencing was carried out using peripheral blood.

In nucleotides, the CDR3 is TGTGCCTGGAGATTGTGGACAGGGGGCAGCGAGCAGTTCTTC. As protein: CAWRLWTGGSEQFF. The chain links TRBV30 to TRBJ2-1; the match to TRBD1 covers 11 bases. Germline-derived CDR1 and CDR2 are GTSNPN and SVGIG (reference sequence). The CDR3 has 14 residues. The J segment lost 10 bases and the V segment lost 3 bases, leaving 8 bases of the junction unmatched.